This is a list of T cell receptor beta chains from one sample in a study of shared clonotypes between healthy human individuals. TCRdb keeps only in-frame clones here, not all; method: immunoSEQ multiplex PCR. Of roughly 2.2 million clones in the sample, 93% were seen once. The sequencing sample was made of naive CD4+ T cells from PBMCs. The receptors derive from a man younger than 30 in good health. Some clones in this sample may be carry-over from other donors' samples. The CDR3 runs from the conserved cysteine through the conserved F or W. The D gene is left open where the match is weak. The size of a clone is reported for some rows only, either as once, few or many, or as a class for expanded clones.

clone_size	cdr3_length	d_call	j_call	v_call	cdr3_nt	cdr3_aa
NA	15	NA	TRBJ2-5	TRBV2	TGTGCCAGCAGTGAAAGTTTTGTGGCCCAAGAGACCCAGTACTTC	CASSESFVAQETQYF
NA	15	NA	TRBJ2-1	TRBV15	TGTGCCACCAGCAGATCTAGCGGACAGTACAATGAGCAGTTCTTC	CATSRSSGQYNEQFF
NA	13	TRBD1	TRBJ1-4	TRBV28	TGTGCCAGCAGGCGGACAGGGTATGAAAAACTGTTTTTT	CASRRTGYEKLFF
NA	16	NA	TRBJ2-3	TRBV6-1	TGTGCCAGCAGTGAGCTAGCCAACATAGCCCTCAATACGCAGTATTTT	CASSELANIALNTQYF
NA	15	NA	TRBJ1-3	TRBV5-1	TGCGCCAGCAGCTTGGTACAGGGAGCTGGAAACACCATATATTTT	CASSLVQGAGNTIYF
NA	19	TRBD2	TRBJ2-4	TRBV19	TGTGCCAGTAGTATGAGGGGATTAGCGGGGGCCTTAGCCAAAAACATTCAGTACTTC	CASSMRGLAGALAKNIQYF
once	13	NA	TRBJ2-1	TRBV4-2	TGTGCCAGCAGCCGCGTGGGTGAAAATGAGCAGTTCTTC	CASSRVGENEQFF
once	13	NA	TRBJ1-2	TRBV6-6	TGTGCCAGCAGTTACGAGGGAGCCTATGGCTACACCTTC	CASSYEGAYGYTF
NA	16	NA	TRBJ1-3	TRBV6-7	TGTGCCAGCACCCTACGGTGGGGGGAATCTGGAAACACCATATATTTT	CASTLRWGESGNTIYF
NA	17	NA	TRBJ1-4	TRBV14	TGTGCCAGCAGCCAAAGACGTCGGTCTGGGGACGGAGAAAAACTGTTTTTT	CASSQRRRSGDGEKLFF
NA	14	NA	TRBJ2-7	TRBV5-1	TGCGCCAGCAGCCACGGACAGAGCTCCTACGAGCAGTACTTC	CASSHGQSSYEQYF
NA	15	NA	TRBJ1-1	TRBV5-4	TGTGCCAGCAGCTTGGCCCCGGGGCGGGAGACTGAAGCTTTCTTT	CASSLAPGRETEAFF
NA	15	NA	TRBJ2-1	TRBV11-2	TGTGCCAGCAGCTTCCAGACAATCACCTACAATGAGCAGTTCTTC	CASSFQTITYNEQFF
NA	14	NA	TRBJ1-1	TRBV5-1	TGCGCCAGCAGCTTAACGGGGATGAGCACTGAAGCTTTCTTT	CASSLTGMSTEAFF
NA	14	NA	TRBJ2-1	TRBV7-9	TGTGCCAGCAGCTTGGGGGACTCAGTCGATGAGCAGTTCTTC	CASSLGDSVDEQFF